One and the same sample provided the 25 T cell receptor beta chains below, sequenced in a study of cytomegalovirus exposure and HLA in healthy donors. Data came from immunoSEQ multiplex PCR; TCRdb stores just in-frame clones and leaves some out. In the table there are about 140,000 clones, over 80% of which are singletons. Sequencing input: PBMCs. These receptors originate from a man younger than 35 in good health and CMV-seropositive.

The J gene is TRBJ2-1, the V gene TRBV6-5, with D perhaps matching TRBD1 (6 bases). Germline V gene data show CDR1 as MNHEY and CDR2 as SVGAGI. CDR3 length: 16 amino acids. V was pared by 1 base and J by 5 bases, with 15 bases between. The CDR3 sequence: CASSYLDIPGDNEQFF. CDR3 in DNA: TGTGCCAGCAGTTACTTGGACATCCCAGGGGACAATGAGCAGTTCTTC.

This chain uses TRBV28 with TRBJ2-6; D perhaps matches TRBD2 (7 bases). Germline CDR1 reads MDHEN; CDR2 reads SYDVKM. Trimming left V 5 bases short and J 0 bases short, with 17 bases between. This CDR3 is 18 amino acids long. CDR3 bases: TGTGCCAGCAGTCCTGGCGGGGGCAGCTACTCTGGGGCCAACGTCCTGACTTTC. Amino acids: CASSPGGGSYSGANVLTF.

The chain couples TRBV7-2 to TRBJ2-3; 8 bases line up with TRBD2. V lost 5 bases to trimming and J lost 0 bases; unmatched junction nucleotides: 7. There are 16 residues in the CDR3. CDR1 is SGHTA and CDR2 is FQGNSA in the germline V gene. The CDR3 reads CASSAGLDGSTDTQYF. CDR3 DNA: TGTGCCAGCAGCGCGGGACTAGACGGAAGCACAGATACGCAGTATTTT. The full variable domain, its missing parts supplied by reference TRBV7-2 and TRBJ2-3, is GAGVSQSPSNKVTEKGKDVELRCDPISGHTALYWYRQSLGQGLEFLIYFQGNSAPDKSGLPSDRFSAERTGGSVSTLTIQRTQQEDSAVYLCASSAGLDGSTDTQYFGPGTRLTVL.

The chain has TRBV20-1 and TRBJ2-3; TRBD2 is a possible D gene (5 bases). The CDR3 is made up of 11 amino acids. Germline CDR1 reads DFQATT; CDR2 reads SNEGSKA (reference sequence). CDR3: CSRGSTDTQYF. The CDR3 DNA reads TGCAGCCGAGGGAGCACAGATACGCAGTATTTT.

This clone turned up a few times. This chain links TRBV7-2 with TRBJ2-7; 8 nucleotides agree with TRBD1. J was trimmed by 4 bases and V by 5 bases; bases with no gene match: 7. CDR1 and CDR2 (germline): SGHTA, FQGNSA. The CDR3 sequence is 14 residues long. The CDR3 spells CASSPSRDRYEQYF. The CDR3 DNA follows: TGTGCCAGCAGCCCGTCCCGGGACAGGTACGAGCAGTACTTC.

The rearrangement uses TRBV28 and TRBJ2-7; D unclear. Germline-derived CDR1 and CDR2 are MDHEN and SYDVKM. The CDR3 runs 14 residues. The V gene lost 5 bases and the J gene lost 6 bases, with 17 bases spanning the gap. The CDR3 region has the DNA TGTGCCAGCAGTCCTCCCCTCGACTCCCGCGAGCAGTACTTC. Its translation is CASSPPLDSREQYF.

This CDR3 reads CASSPDGINYGYTF. CDR3 bases: TGTGCCAGCAGTCCCGACGGGATTAACTATGGCTACACCTTC. This chain links TRBV2 with TRBJ1-2, with D uncertain. Trimming took off 5 bases at V and 1 base at J, with 11 bases between the two ends. Germline V CDR1 and CDR2: SNHLY, FYNNEI. The CDR3 length is 14 residues. Full variable domain (outside the CDR3, taken from reference TRBV2 and TRBJ1-2): EPEVTQTPSHQVTQMGQEVILRCVPISNHLYFYWYRQILGQKVEFLVSFYNNEISEKSEIFDDQFSVERPDGSNFTLKIRSTKLEDSAMYFCASSPDGINYGYTFGSGTRLTVV.

The genes are TRBV4-1 and TRBJ2-3, with 13 bases identical to TRBD2. The length of the CDR3 is 17 residues. With 4 bases clipped from V and 6 bases from J, the junction kept 10 bases outside the gene matches. The germline V gene encodes CDR1 MGHRA and CDR2 YSYEKL. CDR3 in amino acids: CASSPGRTSGGGDTQYF. The CDR3 nucleotides are TGCGCCAGCAGCCCTGGGAGGACTAGCGGGGGTGGGGATACGCAGTATTTT.

The chain couples TRBV5-4 to TRBJ2-2; 7 positions agree with TRBD1. The CDR3 covers 15 residues. V shed 4 bases and J 0 bases; nucleotides not matched to a gene: 3. From germline, CDR1 is SGHNT and CDR2 YYREEE (reference sequence). The DNA for the CDR3 is TGTGCCAGCAGCCTGACAGGGACGAACACCGGGGAGCTGTTTTTT. This translates into CASSLTGTNTGELFF.

The CDR3 sequence is CASSIWGPTKNIQYF. CDR3 sequence (DNA): TGTGCCAGTAGTATTTGGGGGCCGACCAAAAACATTCAGTACTTC. This chain joins TRBV19 and TRBJ2-4; the D gene is possibly TRBD1 (6 bases). The CDR3 covers 15 residues. Germline V gene lookup returns CDR1 LNHDA and CDR2 SQIVND (reference sequence). Trimming pared 3 bases from V and 2 bases from J, leaving 11 bases between.

In nucleotides, the CDR3 is TGTGCCAGCAGCTACGGACAGGGGAGCTACGAGCAGTACTTC. Amino acids: CASSYGQGSYEQYF. V and J are TRBV11-3 and TRBJ2-7; TRBD1 agrees at 9 bases. Germline assignment: CDR1 SGHNT and CDR2 YENEEA. V lost 4 bases to trimming and J lost 3 bases; unmatched junction nucleotides: 4. The CDR3 totals 14 residues.

This clone was recorded only once. The V call is TRBV5-1, the J call TRBJ2-3; tentatively, D is TRBD2 (5 bases). Deletions cut 0 bases from V and 2 bases from J, with 10 bases between. Germline CDR1 and CDR2: SGHRS and YFSETQ. The CDR3 has 15 amino acids. CDR3 sequence reads: CASSLAGRVTDTQYF. CDR3 DNA sequence: TGCGCCAGCAGCTTGGCCGGGCGGGTCACAGATACGCAGTATTTT.

The chain joins TRBV6-6 to TRBJ1-5, with unresolved D. The CDR3 is 10 amino acids. Germline V gene lookup returns CDR1 MNHNY and CDR2 SVGAGI (reference sequence). V gave up 8 bases and J gave up 6 bases, with 5 bases separating them. The DNA of the CDR3 is TGTGCCAGCGGTAGTCAGCCCCAGCATTTT. It is translated as CASGSQPQHF.

The rearrangement links TRBV29-1 to TRBJ1-1; D remains ambiguous. Germline V gene data show CDR1 as SQVTM and CDR2 as ANQGSEA. V lost 4 bases and J lost 1, with 13 bases in between. CDR3 length equals 14 residues. CDR3 amino acids: CSVGRTERNTEAFF. The CDR3 region has the DNA TGCAGCGTTGGGAGGACCGAGCGGAACACTGAAGCTTTCTTT.

The CDR3 DNA reads TGCGCCAGCAGCTTGGACGGAGTTCGGTCTGGAAACACCATATATTTT. It codes for CASSLDGVRSGNTIYF. The chain employs TRBV5-1 and TRBJ1-3; D unclear. Germline CDR1 is SGHRS and CDR2 is YFSETQ. Between the trimmed V and J ends, which lost 0 bases and 1 base, there was a span of 11 bases. This CDR3 has 16 amino acids. Complete variable domain (other parts from reference TRBV5-1 and TRBJ1-3): KAGVTQTPRYLIKTRGQQVTLSCSPISGHRSVSWYQQTPGQGLQFLFEYFSETQRNKGNFPGRFSGRQFSNSRSEMNVSTLELGDSALYLCASSLDGVRSGNTIYFGEGSWLTVV.

The chain recombines TRBV5-5 with TRBJ1-6; a weak D match, TRBD1 (6 bases). This CDR3 has 16 amino acids. Germline V CDR1 and CDR2: SGHKS, YYEKEE (reference sequence). Trimming shortened V by 4 bases and J by 2 bases, and 13 bases separated the two germline ends. This CDR3 is CASSPSWDTYNSPLHF. In nucleotides, the CDR3 is TGTGCCAGCAGCCCAAGTTGGGACACCTATAATTCACCCCTCCACTTT.

The chain carries TRBV5-4 and TRBJ2-7; 7 bases map to TRBD2. The V gene end was trimmed by 4 bases and the J gene end by 5 bases; junction bases not matched to a gene: 15. CDR3 size: 16 residues. Germline V CDR1 and CDR2: SGHNT, YYREEE (reference sequence). CDR3 bases: TGTGCCAGCAGCGCCAGGACTAGTAGATCATACCACGAGCAGTACTTC. It specifies CASSARTSRSYHEQYF.

The chain uses TRBV9 and TRBJ1-2, with D unresolved. This CDR3 is 13 amino acids long. The ends were cut back, 0 bases at V and 3 bases at J, with 6 bases in the middle. Germline CDR1 SGDLS, CDR2 YYNGEE. CDR3 sequence: CASSVGRDYGYTF. CDR3 nucleotide sequence: TGTGCCAGCAGCGTAGGACGGGACTATGGCTACACCTTC. Drawing the rest from reference TRBV9 and TRBJ1-2, the complete variable domain is DSGVTQTPKHLITATGQRVTLRCSPRSGDLSVYWYQQSLDQGLQFLIQYYNGEERAKGNILERFSAQQFPDLHSELNLSSLELGDSALYFCASSVGRDYGYTFGSGTRLTVV.

The chain employs TRBV19 and TRBJ2-3; 12 positions match TRBD1. Losses at the gene ends were 6 bases for V and 6 bases for J; bases not matched to a gene: 10. The CDR3 loop spans 16 amino acids. Germline loops: CDR1 LNHDA, CDR2 SQIVND (reference sequence). DNA of the CDR3: TGTGCCAGTAGCCCGGGACAGGGGGCTTACGCGGATACGCAGTATTTT. Protein: CASSPGQGAYADTQYF.

The V and J genes are TRBV7-8 and TRBJ2-7; 8 bases are a match to TRBD2. The CDR3 loop spans 15 amino acids. The junction had 5 bases not matched to a gene; V was cut back by 2 bases and J by 2 bases. Germline V gene lookup returns CDR1 SGHVS and CDR2 FQNEAQ. The CDR3 spells CASSLKAGATYEQYF. In DNA form, the CDR3 reads TGTGCCAGCAGCTTAAAAGCGGGAGCCACCTACGAGCAGTACTTC.

DNA for the CDR3: TGCGCCAGCAGCATTTCTCTGAGCTCCTACGAGCAGTACTTC. It translates to CASSISLSSYEQYF. The chain recombines TRBV5-1 with TRBJ2-7; no clear D. Germline V gene sequence: CDR1 SGHRS, CDR2 YFSETQ. The V gene lost 4 bases and the J gene lost 0 bases, with 11 bases spanning the gap. The CDR3 length is 14 residues. The variable domain in full, completed from reference TRBV5-1 and TRBJ2-7, reads KAGVTQTPRYLIKTRGQQVTLSCSPISGHRSVSWYQQTPGQGLQFLFEYFSETQRNKGNFPGRFSGRQFSNSRSEMNVSTLELGDSALYLCASSISLSSYEQYFGPGTRLTVT.

The gene calls are TRBV7-2 and TRBJ1-5; TRBD1 agrees at 7 bases. The CDR3 has 15 amino acids. Germline CDR1 is SGHTA and CDR2 is FQGNSA. The V gene end was trimmed by 3 bases and the J gene end by 7 bases; junction bases not matched to a gene: 9. The CDR3 here is CASSFVGQGDQPQHF. In DNA, the CDR3 is TGTGCCAGCAGCTTCGTCGGGCAGGGGGACCAGCCCCAGCATTTT.

V gene TRBV12-5 combines with J gene TRBJ2-7; 7 nucleotides align to TRBD1. The CDR3 has 12 amino acids. The germline V gene has CDR1 LGHNT and CDR2 FRNRAP. V lost 6 bases, J lost 3 bases, and 2 bases stayed unmatched. Written as DNA, the CDR3 is TGTGCTAGTGGGGGGACAGTCTACGAGCAGTACTTC. It translates to CASGGTVYEQYF.

This chain joins TRBV14 and TRBJ2-7; tentative D call: TRBD1 (7 bases). From germline, CDR1 is SGHDN and CDR2 FVKESK. V was cut by 4 bases and J by 5 bases, with 24 bases left in between. The CDR3 spans 17 residues. The CDR3 region has the DNA TGTGCCAGCAGCCTGCTCCAGCCTGGCAGGGGGACTCACGAGCAGTACTTC. Its protein product is CASSLLQPGRGTHEQYF. The whole variable domain, remainder taken from reference TRBV14 and TRBJ2-7, is EAGVTQFPSHSVIEKGQTVTLRCDPISGHDNLYWYRRVMGKEIKFLLHFVKESKQDESGMPNNRFLAERTGGTYSTLKVQPAELEDSGVYFCASSLLQPGRGTHEQYFGPGTRLTVT.

The rearrangement links TRBV15 to TRBJ2-7; 7 positions agree with TRBD2. J lost 3 bases, V lost 6 bases, and 5 bases had no gene match. This CDR3 comprises 13 residues. From germline, CDR1 is LNHNV and CDR2 YYDKDF (reference sequence). The CDR3 here is CATRTGGGYEQYF. CDR3 DNA sequence: TGTGCCACCAGGACCGGCGGGGGCTACGAGCAGTACTTC.